These 31 T cell receptor beta chains share one sample of origin, sequenced in a study of blood T cells in healthy people across ages. Alongside a J-beta primer mix, a sample-barcoded 5' primer served in a second PCR lasting 7 to 11 cycles. TCRdb re-analysed the 5' RACE reads in MiXCR, keeping a single row per CDR3 protein. There are roughly 1,500,000 distinct CDR3 sequences in the sample; roughly 32% occur only once, and about 11% lies in the top ten. Sequenced material: blood. The receptor source for this set is a woman in her twenties or thirties in good health.

The chain is built from TRBV20-1 and TRBJ1-2, with D unresolved. In germline, CDR1 is DFQATT, CDR2 SNEGSKA (reference sequence). The CDR3 covers 11 residues. Between the trimmed V and J ends, which lost 6 bases and 8 bases, there was a span of 13 bases. The CDR3 DNA follows: TGCAGTGCCCCCATAGAGGCCGGCTACACCTTC. Amino acids: CSAPIEAGYTF.

Points on this clonotype: A much larger clone is a single base away; this may be a read error. This chain uses TRBV7-6 with TRBJ2-7, with TRBD2 as a possible D gene (5 bases). Germline lookup yields CDR1 SGHVS and CDR2 FNYEAQ. CDR3 size: 16 residues. V lost 10 bases and J 2 bases, leaving 24 bases between the germline ends. DNA of the CDR3: TGTGCCAACAGTCTAGGACGAGGGTTTGATACCTACGAGCAGTACTTC. Its translation: CANSLGRGFDTYEQYF.

The chain employs TRBV20-1 and TRBJ1-2, with TRBD1 as a possible D gene (5 bases). This CDR3 is 14 amino acids long. Germline CDR1 and CDR2: DFQATT and SNEGSKA (reference sequence). Deletions cut 3 bases from V and 0 bases from J, with 11 bases between. In nucleotides, the CDR3 is TGCAGTGCTAGGGCGACAGCGCCTAACTATGGCTACACCTTC. Translating gives CSARATAPNYGYTF.

The genes are TRBV6-2 or TRBV6-3 and TRBJ2-1, with TRBD1 as a possible D gene (6 bases). Germline loops: CDR1 MNHEY, CDR2 SVGEGT. This CDR3 contains 16 residues. Trimming shortened V by 0 bases and J by 6 bases, and 15 bases separated the two germline ends. CDR3 protein: CASSYSSQGKVNEQFF. In DNA form, the CDR3 reads TGTGCCAGCAGTTACTCCTCTCAGGGGAAAGTCAATGAGCAGTTCTTC.

This clonotype came up many times. The chain is built from TRBV5-1 and TRBJ2-7; D is unresolved. The CDR3 is 14 residues long. Germline V lookup: CDR1 SGHRS, CDR2 YFSETQ. V lost 1 base and J 2 bases, leaving 10 bases between the germline ends. CDR3 bases: TGCGCCAGCAGCTTGTGGCAGCCGCCCTACGAGCAGTACTTC. It is translated as CASSLWQPPYEQYF.

This clonotype was detected a few times. The rearrangement links TRBV20-1 to TRBJ2-7; D unclear. Deletions cut 0 bases from V and 2 bases from J, with 20 bases between. The CDR3 extends over 17 amino acids. The V gene's germline CDR1 is DFQATT and CDR2 SNEGSKA (reference sequence). CDR3 loop: CSARDFGGRKGTYEQYF. Written as DNA, the CDR3 is TGCAGTGCTAGAGATTTCGGTGGGCGGAAGGGCACCTACGAGCAGTACTTC.

The sample holds a few counts of this clonotype. The V call is TRBV21-1, the J call TRBJ2-3; the table's D call of TRBD2 was not tested on the DNA. TRBV21-1 corresponds to a pseudogene. The CDR3 spans 15 residues. This CDR3 is CAPISWEGCTDTQYF. The DNA for the CDR3 is TGTGCCCCCATCTCTTGGGAGGGGTGCACAGATACGCAGTATTTT.

This clonotype was observed a handful of times. This chain links TRBV7-3 with TRBJ2-3; possibly TRBD1 for D (6 bases). Germline assignment: CDR1 SGHTA and CDR2 FQGTGA. There are 16 residues in the CDR3. The ends were cut back, 5 bases at V and 2 bases at J, with 17 bases in the middle. CDR3 sequence: CASSLRGGLHTDTQYF. CDR3 DNA: TGTGCCAGCAGCCTTCGAGGGGGATTACACACAGATACGCAGTATTTT. Drawing the rest from reference TRBV7-3 and TRBJ2-3, the complete variable domain is GAGVSQTPSNKVTEKGKYVELRCDPISGHTALYWYRQSLGQGPEFLIYFQGTGAADDSGLPNDRFFAVRPEGSVSTLKIQRTERGDSAVYLCASSLRGGLHTDTQYFGPGTRLTVL.

V usage is TRBV4-2 and J usage is TRBJ1-2; TRBD1 might be the D (5 bases). With 0 bases removed from V and 11 bases from J, the gap between germline ends came to 16 bases. The CDR3 is made up of 14 amino acids. CDR1 and CDR2 from the germline V gene are LGHNA and YNFKEQ. CDR3 nucleotides: TGTGCCAGCAGCCAAGAGGGTAGAAGGGGTGGTTACACCTTC. It translates to CASSQEGRRGGYTF.

This clonotype was found a few times. The rearrangement joins TRBV7-8 to TRBJ2-5; D is undetermined. Germline V gene sequence: CDR1 SGHVS, CDR2 FQNEAQ. The CDR3 loop spans 12 amino acids. The V end was cut by 4 bases, the J end by 5 bases, with 8 bases between. The CDR3: CASSSVSETQYF. Written as DNA, the CDR3 is TGTGCCAGCAGCTCAGTTAGCGAGACCCAGTACTTC.

This sequence joins TRBV2 and TRBJ2-7; D perhaps matches TRBD2 (6 bases). The V and J ends lost 6 bases and 6 bases respectively, with 21 bases between them. There are 15 residues in the CDR3. Germline CDR1 and CDR2: SNHLY and FYNNEI. The CDR3 reads CASSAMGADGGEQYF. CDR3 sequence (DNA): TGTGCCAGCAGCGCCATGGGCGCGGACGGGGGCGAGCAGTACTTC.

This clonotype was seen ten or more times. The V and J genes are TRBV29-1 and TRBJ2-1; 8 bases fit TRBD2. The CDR3 spans 14 residues. V lost 6 bases and J lost 2; bases outside the gene matches: 6. Germline loops: CDR1 SQVTM, CDR2 ANQGSEA. CDR3 sequence (DNA): TGCAGCGTGGGGATGACTAGCGCCTACAATGAGCAGTTCTTC. It encodes CSVGMTSAYNEQFF.

The chain uses TRBV20-1 and TRBJ2-7; TRBD1 or TRBD2 may be the D gene (5 bases each). Deletions cut 3 bases from V and 3 bases from J, with 9 bases between. Germline CDR1 is DFQATT and CDR2 is SNEGSKA (reference sequence). CDR3 size: 12 residues. CDR3 sequence: CSARRGNYEQYV. The CDR3 nucleotides read TGCAGTGCTAGGAGGGGAAACTACGAGCAGTACGTC.

This clonotype has ten or more counts. The chain employs TRBV12-3 or TRBV12-4 and TRBJ2-7; D is ambiguous. Trimming removed 3 bases at V and 2 bases at J, with 8 bases between. The CDR3 has 13 amino acids. DNA of the CDR3: TGTGCCAGCAGTTTTCTCGGCCCCTACGAGCAGTACTTC. Translation gives CASSFLGPYEQYF.

This clonotype was observed a single time. The chain employs TRBV7-8 and TRBJ2-3; 9 bases map to TRBD2. The V gene's germline CDR1 is SGHVS and CDR2 FQNEAQ. CDR3 length: 16 residues. The ends lost 4 bases at V and 3 bases at J; junction bases unmatched: 8. This CDR3 is CASSSRLAARTDTQYF. CDR3 bases: TGTGCCAGCAGCTCGCGACTAGCGGCCCGGACAGATACGCAGTATTTT. Variable domain in full (rest from reference TRBV7-8 and TRBJ2-3): GAGVSQSPRYKVAKRGQDVALRCDPISGHVSLFWYQQALGQGPEFLTYFQNEAQLDKSGLPSDRFFAERPEGSVSTLKIQRTQQEDSAVYLCASSSRLAARTDTQYFGPGTRLTVL.

The chain combines TRBV11-2 with TRBJ1-5; a possible D gene is TRBD1 (6 bases). Germline CDR1 is SGHAT and CDR2 is FQNNGV. V was pared by 0 bases and J by 9 bases, with 9 bases between. This CDR3 has 13 residues. In DNA form, the CDR3 reads TGTGCCAGCAGCTTAGACGGGGGCGGGCCCCAGCATTTT. As protein: CASSLDGGGPQHF.

This chain links TRBV7-2 with TRBJ2-2, with D perhaps matching TRBD1 or TRBD2 (5 bases each). V was trimmed by 5 bases and J by 7 bases, leaving 14 bases between them. The CDR3 is 14 amino acids. The germline gives CDR1 SGHTA, CDR2 FQGNSA. CDR3 sequence reads: CASSRGPAYGELFF. In nucleotides, the CDR3 is TGTGCCAGCAGCCGGGGACCAGCCTACGGGGAGCTGTTTTTT.

This chain connects TRBV7-2 to TRBJ2-5; TRBD2 aligns across 12 bases. With V trimmed by 4 bases and J by 4 bases, 7 bases remained unmatched. This CDR3 region has 16 residues. Per germline, CDR1 SGHTA and CDR2 FQGNSA. CDR3 DNA sequence: TGTGCCAGCAGCTGGCGACTAGCGGGGGAAGGAGAGACCCAGTACTTC. This gives the protein CASSWRLAGEGETQYF.

This clonotype showed up just a few times. The chain links TRBV29-1 to TRBJ2-5; D is undetermined. The J call may be faulty, since TRBJ2-7 better matches the DNA end. The germline V gene has CDR1 SQVTM and CDR2 ANQGSEA. This CDR3 has 13 residues. The CDR3 is CSVTNSQAYEQYF. CDR3 sequence (DNA): TGCAGCGTTACGAACAGCCAGGCCTACGAGCAGTACTTC.

This clonotype was detected a few times. The CDR3 here is CSGQGANTGELFF. CDR3 bases: TGCAGCGGACAGGGAGCGAACACCGGGGAGCTGTTTTTT. This chain links TRBV29-1 with TRBJ2-2; 7 bases are shared with TRBD1. Losses at the gene ends were 7 bases for V and 0 bases for J; bases not matched to a gene: 2. This CDR3 is 13 amino acids long. Germline values: CDR1 SQVTM, CDR2 ANQGSEA.

The chain recombines TRBV7-9 with TRBJ1-6; a possible D gene is TRBD1 (6 bases). The CDR3 covers 16 residues. The ends were cut back, 4 bases at V and 3 bases at J, with 13 bases in the middle. In germline, CDR1 is SEHNR, CDR2 FQNEAQ (reference sequence). The CDR3 DNA is TGTGCCAGCAGCTCCCAGGGGTCGATCTATAATTCACCCCTCCACTTT. It codes for CASSSQGSIYNSPLHF.

The V call is TRBV5-1, the J call TRBJ2-3; 7 nucleotides align to TRBD1. The germline gives CDR1 SGHRS, CDR2 YFSETQ. This CDR3 has 16 amino acids. The V segment lost 2 bases and the J segment 1 base; nucleotides outside the gene matches: 7. CDR3 residues: CASSFGYQGGTDTQYF. DNA of the CDR3: TGCGCCAGCAGCTTTGGATACCAGGGGGGCACAGATACGCAGTATTTT.

As for this clonotype: Sequence at one end of the junction differs from germline and may be a read error. This chain joins TRBV29-1 and TRBJ2-1; D possibly corresponds to TRBD1 (5 bases). The germline V gene has CDR1 SQVTM and CDR2 ANQGSEA. The CDR3 is 14 residues long. The CDR3 DNA follows: TGCAGCGTTCAACAGGTCCTTACCTACAATGGGCAGTTCTTC. This codes for CSVQQVLTYNGQFF.

This clonotype has just a few counts. V and J are TRBV5-4 and TRBJ1-2; D gene unclear. Germline CDR1 and CDR2: SGHNT and YYREEE (reference sequence). The CDR3 length is 13 residues. The germline V and J ends were trimmed by 4 bases and 7 bases, with 14 bases remaining between them. Here the CDR3 reads CASSTGSDLGYTF. The DNA of the CDR3 is TGTGCCAGCAGCACGGGAAGTGATCTTGGCTACACCTTC.

The chain is built from TRBV3-1 and TRBJ1-1; 7 bases line up with TRBD1. Germline assignment: CDR1 LGHDT and CDR2 YNNKEL (reference sequence). Trimming at V came to 5 bases and at J to 7 bases, leaving 7 bases not matched to a gene. This CDR3 has 13 residues. The DNA for the CDR3 is TGTGCCAGCAGCTCCAGACAGGGCAGTGAAGCTTTCTTT. Amino acid sequence: CASSSRQGSEAFF.

This clonotype was recorded many times. V gene TRBV29-1 combines with J gene TRBJ2-5; D assignment may be TRBD1 or TRBD2 (5 bases each). CDR3 length equals 13 residues. Trimming pared 8 bases from V and 4 bases from J, leaving 17 bases between. In germline, CDR1 is SQVTM, CDR2 ANQGSEA. CDR3 loop: CSWGFGGRETQYF. In DNA, the CDR3 is TGCAGCTGGGGGTTCGGCGGGCGAGAGACCCAGTACTTC.

A few counts support this clonotype. The V and J genes are TRBV10-3 and TRBJ1-2; 10 positions agree with TRBD1. The CDR3 contains 13 residues. Trimming took 10 bases from V and 3 from J; bases not matched to a gene: 5. Germline V gene sequence: CDR1 ENHRY, CDR2 SYGVKD. CDR3 in amino acids: CATGQGSDYGYTF. The CDR3 DNA reads as TGTGCCACGGGACAGGGGTCCGACTATGGCTACACCTTC.

This clonotype was detected once. The junction does not match germline at one end; this may be a read error. The rearrangement links TRBV9 to TRBJ2-1; 9 bases map to TRBD2. This CDR3 has 16 residues. Germline V CDR1 and CDR2: SGDLS, YYNGEE. The CDR3 loop is CASSDGWRGGLNVQFF. The DNA for the CDR3 is TGTGCCAGCAGTGACGGATGGCGGGGGGGCCTAAATGTGCAGTTCTTC.

Of note for this clonotype: Compared with germline, one end of the junction differs, possibly owing to a read error. The chain employs TRBV5-1 and TRBJ2-6; D might be TRBD1 (5 bases). Germline-derived CDR1 and CDR2 are SGHRS and YFSETQ. There are 15 residues in the CDR3. The CDR3 DNA reads as TGCGCCAGCAGCCCCCCGGTCTCTGGGGCCAACGTCCCGACTTTC. Translating gives CASSPPVSGANVPTF.

This chain uses TRBV4-1 with TRBJ2-7; TRBD1 matches 7 bases. The junction had 4 bases not matched to a gene; V was cut back by 2 bases and J by 3 bases. The CDR3 runs 14 residues. Germline V gene data show CDR1 as MGHRA and CDR2 as YSYEKL. In DNA, the CDR3 is TGCGCCAGCAGCCAAAAGGGACAGAACTACGAGCAGTACTTC. Amino acid sequence: CASSQKGQNYEQYF.

This clonotype was picked up many times. The V call is TRBV12-3 or TRBV12-4, the J call TRBJ2-5; 12 bases match TRBD2. V shed 4 bases and J 2 bases; nucleotides not matched to a gene: 11. The CDR3 extends over 18 amino acids. DNA for the CDR3: TGTGCCAGCAGTTCTCGACTAGCGGGGGCCCTAAAGCAAGAGACCCAGTACTTC. The encoded protein is CASSSRLAGALKQETQYF.